The 2 T cell receptor beta chains listed next were all sequenced from one sample in a study of post-analysis software for immune sequencing data. Study outcomes and limitations: Roughly five TRBV segments were more frequent in patients than controls; TRBV5-6, TRBV5-1 and TRBV20-1 belonged to this group.

TCR beta cDNA libraries had unique molecular identifiers. TCRdb reprocessed the PCR reads with MiXCR, giving one entry per CDR3 protein. In the table there are about 770,000 distinct CDR3 sequences, 46% of which are singletons. Antigens of these TCRs are unknown. Sequenced sample: blood. These receptors came from a girl aged 10-17 years with multiple sclerosis.

The rearrangement links TRBV15 to TRBJ2-7; 11 bases fit TRBD2. The CDR3 contains 16 residues. With 2 bases clipped from V and 2 bases from J, the junction kept 5 bases outside the gene matches. Germline V gene data show CDR1 as LNHNV and CDR2 as YYDKDF (reference sequence). The CDR3 is CATSRQGTSGPYEQYF. The DNA of the CDR3 is TGTGCCACCAGCAGACAAGGGACTAGCGGACCCTACGAGCAGTACTTC. Drawing the rest from reference TRBV15 and TRBJ2-7, the complete variable domain is DAMVIQNPRYQVTQFGKPVTLSCSQTLNHNVMYWYQQKSSQAPKLLFHYYDKDFNNEADTPDNFQSRRPNTSFCFLDIRSPGLGDTAMYLCATSRQGTSGPYEQYFGPGTRLTVT.

The rearrangement joins TRBV12-3 or TRBV12-4 to TRBJ1-4, with TRBD1 as a possible D gene (6 bases). V was clipped by 2 bases and J by 4 bases, with 8 bases between them. This CDR3 region has 14 residues. CDR3 DNA: TGTGCCAGCAGTTTAAGGGGGTATAATGAAAAACTGTTTTTT. Its translation is CASSLRGYNEKLFF.